This T cell receptor beta chain is from a study of PD-1 blockade in classical Hodgkin lymphoma. Broader study findings: What drove the repertoire differences, possibly disease activity or prior therapy, has not been defined.

Time point here: newly diagnosed, previously untreated cHL patient sample. Purification of CD4+ T cells from thawed PBMCs was achieved by magnetic negative selection. Comparison used PBMCs from newly diagnosed, untreated classical Hodgkin lymphoma. Sequencing used immunoSEQ multiplex PCR; TCRdb keeps in-frame clones, though not all of them. The sample lists some 34,000 clones, roughly 91% occurring once. Germline V lookup: CDR1 MDHEN, CDR2 SYDVKM. V was pared by 6 bases and J by 2 bases, with 19 bases between. There are 16 residues in the CDR3. Of note for this clone: What it binds is unknown.

This TCR was sampled from a human donor with classical Hodgkin lymphoma. Sequencing input: CD4+ T cells from blood. The chain couples TRBV28 to TRBJ2-5; D may be TRBD2 (6 bases). CDR3 bases: TGTGCCAGCAGGCCCGGAGGGGCGGGGTTACAAGAGACCCAGTACTTC. Translated, it gives CASRPGGAGLQETQYF.